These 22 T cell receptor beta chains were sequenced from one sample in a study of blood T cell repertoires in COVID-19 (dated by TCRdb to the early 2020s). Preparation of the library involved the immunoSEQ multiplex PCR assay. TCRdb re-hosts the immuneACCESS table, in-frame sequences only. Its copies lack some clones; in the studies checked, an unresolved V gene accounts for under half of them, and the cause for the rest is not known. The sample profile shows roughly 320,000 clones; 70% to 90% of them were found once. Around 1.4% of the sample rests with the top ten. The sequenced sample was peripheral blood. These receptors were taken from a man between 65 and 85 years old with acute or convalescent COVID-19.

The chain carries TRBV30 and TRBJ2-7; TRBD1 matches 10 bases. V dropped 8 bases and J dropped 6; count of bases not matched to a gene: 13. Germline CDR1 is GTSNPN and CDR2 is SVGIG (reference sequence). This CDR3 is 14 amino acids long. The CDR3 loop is CARSPGTGAREQYF. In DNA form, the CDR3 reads TGTGCCCGAAGTCCCGGGACAGGGGCTCGCGAGCAGTACTTC.

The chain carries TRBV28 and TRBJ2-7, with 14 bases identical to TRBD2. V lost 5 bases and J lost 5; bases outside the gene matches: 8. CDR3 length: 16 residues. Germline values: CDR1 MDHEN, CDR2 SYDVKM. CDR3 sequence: CASSIAGTSGSHEQYF. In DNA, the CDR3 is TGTGCCAGCAGTATCGCCGGGACTAGCGGGAGCCACGAGCAGTACTTC.

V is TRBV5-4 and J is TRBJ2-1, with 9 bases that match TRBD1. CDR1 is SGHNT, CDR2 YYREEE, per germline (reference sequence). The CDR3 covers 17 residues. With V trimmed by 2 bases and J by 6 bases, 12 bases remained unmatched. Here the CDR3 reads CASSFGGVQGAVNEQFF. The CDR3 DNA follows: TGTGCCAGCAGCTTCGGGGGCGTACAGGGGGCCGTCAATGAGCAGTTCTTC.

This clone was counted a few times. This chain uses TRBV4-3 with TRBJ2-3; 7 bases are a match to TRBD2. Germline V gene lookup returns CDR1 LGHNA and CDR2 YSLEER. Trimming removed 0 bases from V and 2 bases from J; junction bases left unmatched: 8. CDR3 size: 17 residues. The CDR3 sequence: CASSQDHPGLPTDTQYF. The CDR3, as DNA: TGCGCCAGCAGCCAAGACCATCCGGGACTACCCACAGATACGCAGTATTTT.

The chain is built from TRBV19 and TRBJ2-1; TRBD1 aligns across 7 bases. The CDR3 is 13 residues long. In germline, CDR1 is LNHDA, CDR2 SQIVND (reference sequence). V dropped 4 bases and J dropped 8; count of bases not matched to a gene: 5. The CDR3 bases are TGTGCCAGTAGTAAGGGGGACAGCGATGAGCAGTTCTTC. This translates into CASSKGDSDEQFF.

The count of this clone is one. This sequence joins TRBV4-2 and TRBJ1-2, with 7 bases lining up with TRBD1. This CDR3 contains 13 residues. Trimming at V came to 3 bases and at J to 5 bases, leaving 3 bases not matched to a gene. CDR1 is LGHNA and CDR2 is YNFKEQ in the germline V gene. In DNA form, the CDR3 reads TGTGCCAGCAGCCAGCAGGGGGATTATGGCTACACCTTC. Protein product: CASSQQGDYGYTF.

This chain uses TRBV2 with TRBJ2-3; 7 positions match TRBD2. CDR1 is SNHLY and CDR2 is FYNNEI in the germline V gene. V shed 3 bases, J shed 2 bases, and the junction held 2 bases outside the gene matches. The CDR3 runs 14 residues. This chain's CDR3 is CASSEAGDTDTQYF. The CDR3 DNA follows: TGTGCCAGCAGTGAGGCGGGGGACACAGATACGCAGTATTTT.

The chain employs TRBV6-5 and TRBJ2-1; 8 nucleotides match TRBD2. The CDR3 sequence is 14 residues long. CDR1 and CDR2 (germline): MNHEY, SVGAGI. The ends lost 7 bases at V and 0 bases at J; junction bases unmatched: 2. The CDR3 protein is CASKGLASYNEQFF. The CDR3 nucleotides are TGTGCCAGCAAAGGACTAGCCTCCTACAATGAGCAGTTCTTC.

The CDR3 sequence is CASSIREVQYEQYF. In DNA, the CDR3 is TGTGCCAGTAGTATCCGGGAAGTTCAGTACGAGCAGTACTTC. The chain combines TRBV19 with TRBJ2-7; a possible D gene is TRBD2 (5 bases). CDR3 length equals 14 residues. The V and J ends lost 3 bases and 4 bases respectively, with 13 bases between them. The germline V gene has CDR1 LNHDA and CDR2 SQIVND (reference sequence).

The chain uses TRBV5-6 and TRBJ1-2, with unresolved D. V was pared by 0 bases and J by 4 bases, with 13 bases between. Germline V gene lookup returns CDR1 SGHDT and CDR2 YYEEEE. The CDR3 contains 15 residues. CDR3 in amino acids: CASSLGGGSPYGYTF. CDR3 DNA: TGTGCCAGCAGCTTGGGAGGAGGGTCCCCCTATGGCTACACCTTC.

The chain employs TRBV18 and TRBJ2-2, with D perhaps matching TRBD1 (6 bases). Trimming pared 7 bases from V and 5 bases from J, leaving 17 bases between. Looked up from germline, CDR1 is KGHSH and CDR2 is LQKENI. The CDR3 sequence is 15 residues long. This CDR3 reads CASFPILQGTGELFF. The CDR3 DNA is TGTGCCAGCTTCCCGATTCTACAGGGAACCGGGGAGCTGTTTTTT.

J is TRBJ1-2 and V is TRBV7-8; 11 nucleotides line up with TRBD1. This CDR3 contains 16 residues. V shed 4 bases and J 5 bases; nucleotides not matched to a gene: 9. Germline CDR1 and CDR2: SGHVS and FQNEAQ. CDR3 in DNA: TGTGCCAGCAGCTGGGGTGGACAGGGGGCACGGTATGGCTACACCTTC. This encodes CASSWGGQGARYGYTF.

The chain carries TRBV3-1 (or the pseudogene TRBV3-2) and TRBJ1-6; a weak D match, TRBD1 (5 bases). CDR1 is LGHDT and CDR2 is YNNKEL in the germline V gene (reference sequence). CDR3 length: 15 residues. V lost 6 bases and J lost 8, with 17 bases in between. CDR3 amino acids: CASSPGTGVDSPLHF. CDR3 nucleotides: TGTGCCAGCAGTCCCGGTACGGGGGTTGATTCACCCCTCCACTTT.

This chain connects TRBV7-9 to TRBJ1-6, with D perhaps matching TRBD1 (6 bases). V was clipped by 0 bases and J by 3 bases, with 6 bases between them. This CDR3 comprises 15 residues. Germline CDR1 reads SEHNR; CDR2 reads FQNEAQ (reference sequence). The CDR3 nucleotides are TGTGCCAGCAGCTTAGCGGACAGCTATAATTCACCCCTCCACTTT. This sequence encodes CASSLADSYNSPLHF.

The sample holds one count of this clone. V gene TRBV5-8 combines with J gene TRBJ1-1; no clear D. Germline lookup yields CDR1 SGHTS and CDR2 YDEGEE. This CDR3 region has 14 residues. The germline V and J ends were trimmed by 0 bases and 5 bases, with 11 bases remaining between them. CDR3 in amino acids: CASSLGRSLTEAFF. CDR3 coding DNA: TGTGCCAGCAGCTTGGGAAGGAGCCTGACTGAAGCTTTCTTT.

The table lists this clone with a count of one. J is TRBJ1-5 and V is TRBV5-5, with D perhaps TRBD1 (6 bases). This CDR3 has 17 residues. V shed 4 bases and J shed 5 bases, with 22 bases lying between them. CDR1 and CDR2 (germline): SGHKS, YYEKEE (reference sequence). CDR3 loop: CASSMSVSGQTYQPQHF. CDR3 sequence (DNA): TGTGCCAGCAGCATGTCCGTCTCCGGACAGACCTATCAGCCCCAGCATTTT. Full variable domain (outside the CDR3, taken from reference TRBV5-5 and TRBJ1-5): DAGVTQSPTHLIKTRGQQVTLRCSPISGHKSVSWYQQVLGQGPQFIFQYYEKEERGRGNFPDRFSARQFPNYSSELNVNALLLGDSALYLCASSMSVSGQTYQPQHFGDGTRLSIL.

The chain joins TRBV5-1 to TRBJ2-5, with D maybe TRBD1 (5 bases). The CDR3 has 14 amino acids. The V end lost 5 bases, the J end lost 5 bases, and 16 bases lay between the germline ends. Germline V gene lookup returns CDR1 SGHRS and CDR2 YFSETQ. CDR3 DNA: TGCGCCAGCAGGTCCCAATCGCCAGGGGAGACCCAGTACTTC. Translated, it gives CASRSQSPGETQYF.

The CDR3 reads CASSRGQNSYNEQFF. For the CDR3, the DNA is TGTGCCAGCAGCCGTGGACAAAACTCCTACAATGAGCAGTTCTTC. This chain uses TRBV9 with TRBJ2-1, with D possibly being TRBD1 (5 bases). The CDR3 is 15 residues long. Germline V lookup: CDR1 SGDLS, CDR2 YYNGEE. V lost 4 bases, J lost 0 bases, and 11 bases lay in between.

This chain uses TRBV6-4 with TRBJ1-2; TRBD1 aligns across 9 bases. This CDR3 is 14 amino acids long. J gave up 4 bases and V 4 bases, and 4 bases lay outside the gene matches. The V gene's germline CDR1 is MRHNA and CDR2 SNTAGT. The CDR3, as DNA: TGTGCCAGCAGTGTTTCGACAGGGGGCTATGGCTACACCTTC. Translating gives CASSVSTGGYGYTF.

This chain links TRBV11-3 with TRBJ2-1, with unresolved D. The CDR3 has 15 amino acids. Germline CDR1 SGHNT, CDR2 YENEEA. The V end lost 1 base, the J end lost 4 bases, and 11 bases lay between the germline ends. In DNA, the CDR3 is TGTGCCAGCAGCTTAGCGCCAGCCGGGTACAATGAGCAGTTCTTC. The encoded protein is CASSLAPAGYNEQFF.

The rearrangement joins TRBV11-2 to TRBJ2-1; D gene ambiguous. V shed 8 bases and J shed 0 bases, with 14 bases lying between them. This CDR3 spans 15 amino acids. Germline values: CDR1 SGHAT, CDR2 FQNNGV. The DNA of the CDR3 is TGTGCCAGCTGCCCGCTGATGAGCTCCTACAATGAGCAGTTCTTC. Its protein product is CASCPLMSSYNEQFF.

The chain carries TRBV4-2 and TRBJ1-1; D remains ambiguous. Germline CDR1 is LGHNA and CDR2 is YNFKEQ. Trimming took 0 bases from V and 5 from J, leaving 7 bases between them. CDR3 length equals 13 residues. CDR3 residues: CASSQDGGTEAFF. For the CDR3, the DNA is TGTGCCAGCAGCCAAGACGGAGGGACTGAAGCTTTCTTT.